This T cell receptor (beta chain) was sequenced for a study of Tregs in tolerant kidney transplant recipients (dated by TCRdb to about 2019). Regarding the study in general: Before combined kidney and bone marrow transplantation, this study identified donor-specific regulatory T cells using TCRbeta sequencing and then followed those same cells after transplant. TCRbeta repertoire sequencing was used in a few healthy controls to compare several methods for expanding Tregs specific for an allogeneic donor.

Genomic DNA was extracted from sorted cells with the QIAGEN DNeasy Blood and Tissue Kit for TCRbeta CDR3 sequencing. High-throughput TCRbeta CDR3 sequencing, which included PCR amplification with bias correction and internal controls, was done commercially through immunoSEQ. The source study handled its data this way. A unique productive TCRbeta sequence was defined by the CDR3 nucleotide sequence when primers matched, and otherwise by the CDR3 amino acid sequence together with the Vbeta and Jbeta genes. Sorting error was corrected by removing sequences shared between sorted populations at a frequency ratio of 2:1 or less, and the remaining shared sequences were assigned to the higher population. A sequence counted as donor-reactive if, in CFSE-low cells, the sequence had a frequency of at least 0.01% and was expanded at least 5-fold compared with unstimulated cells. Jensen-Shannon divergence calculated on the top 100 TCRbeta sequences ranked by frequency was used to measure repertoire divergence. For samples with multiple sequencing runs, sorting error was corrected in each run separately before the runs were combined. In TCRdb, the immuneACCESS table is reduced to in-frame sequences with V and J assigned. These tables do not hold every clone; where another copy was compared, an unresolved V gene accounts for under half, and the others remain unexplained. The V and J calls and clone size are taken from that table; D and trimming were inferred from the DNA. This sample holds under 300,000 clones; around 82% were observed only once. Jointly, the top ten make up about 0.64% of the sample.

Overall results and qualifications from the work: Biological reproducibility was not examined directly, but technical replication error appeared to be minimal. Expanding Tregs with activated donor B cells appeared to identify the most biologically relevant and donor-specific TCRbeta repertoire. Because only a small number of patients were included, the study had limitations, and the results will need to be validated in larger populations as well as under other immunosuppression protocols.

Reading from cysteine to phenylalanine, the CDR3 counts 15 amino acids. The sequence is cut down to CDR3 DNA, 45 bases in frame from base 1. In the germline V gene, CDR1 corresponds to SGHRS and CDR2 to YFSETQ. V and J are trimmed by 1 base and 3 bases, and the gene matches miss 1 base of the junction. A remark on this clone: Its antigen remains unidentified. No base-level quality is on record; no much larger clone is a single base apart.

Thawed PBMCs were FACS-sorted into unstimulated Tregs (CD4+CD25+CD127-), CD4+ non-Tregs (CD4+CD25-), CD4 cells and CD8 cells. Healthy control blood came either as purchased buffy coats or from healthy volunteers. Healthy control blood was processed to PBMCs by Ficoll density gradient and cryopreserved, and patient PBMCs were collected before and after transplant. The specimen sequenced was CD4+ T cells from blood. The chain employs TRBV5-1 and TRBJ2-5; TRBD2 aligns with 12 central bases. The clonotype was recovered from a human donor in good health. This receptor has the CDR3 CASSLRLAGEETQYF. Read as DNA, the sequence is TGCGCCAGCAGCTTGAGACTAGCGGGGGAAGAGACCCAGTACTTC.